This TCR beta chain is drawn from a study of tumor-infiltrating lymphocytes in localized non-small cell lung cancer. Study information: From each patient, both tumor and uninvolved lung, non-adjacent to tumor, were sampled. General study results and limits: IM1 and IM2 tumors showed no difference in T-cell fraction. Tumors had more T cell infiltration than uninvolved lung, per TCRbeta sequencing and CD3 counts.

The repertoire was sequenced with immunoSEQ multiplex PCR; TCRdb's copy has only in-frame clones and lacks some. The table shows some 14,000 clones, with roughly 70% occurring only once. Notes on this clone: Its specificity is unknown.

The CDR3 loop spans 15 amino acids. V shed 8 bases and J 4 bases; nucleotides not matched to a gene: 12. Germline V CDR1 and CDR2: GTSNPN, SVGIG (reference sequence). Input material: lung tumor tissue. This receptor was identified in a human donor with non-small cell lung cancer. The rearrangement links TRBV30 to TRBJ2-2; TRBD2 matches 8 bases. CDR3 loop: CARGGELAGTGELFF. Here the CDR3 DNA reads TGTGCCCGGGGGGGTGAACTAGCTGGCACCGGGGAGCTGTTTTTT.